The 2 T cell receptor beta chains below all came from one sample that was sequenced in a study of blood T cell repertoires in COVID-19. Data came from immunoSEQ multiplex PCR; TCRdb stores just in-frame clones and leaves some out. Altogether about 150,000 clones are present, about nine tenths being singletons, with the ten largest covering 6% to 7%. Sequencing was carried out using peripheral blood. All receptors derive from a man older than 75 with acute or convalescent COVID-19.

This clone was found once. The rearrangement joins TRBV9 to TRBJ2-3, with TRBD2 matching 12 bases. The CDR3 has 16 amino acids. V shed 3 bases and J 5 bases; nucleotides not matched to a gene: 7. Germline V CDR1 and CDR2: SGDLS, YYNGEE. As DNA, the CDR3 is TGTGCCAGCAGCGAGCAGACTAGCGGGGGTAAAGATACGCAGTATTTT. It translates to CASSEQTSGGKDTQYF.

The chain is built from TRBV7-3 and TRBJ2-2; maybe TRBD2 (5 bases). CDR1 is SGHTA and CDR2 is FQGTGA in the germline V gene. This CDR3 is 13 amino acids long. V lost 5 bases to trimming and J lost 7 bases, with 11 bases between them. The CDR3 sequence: CASSPRRGGELFF. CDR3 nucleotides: TGTGCCAGCAGCCCTCGTCGGGGCGGGGAGCTGTTTTTT.